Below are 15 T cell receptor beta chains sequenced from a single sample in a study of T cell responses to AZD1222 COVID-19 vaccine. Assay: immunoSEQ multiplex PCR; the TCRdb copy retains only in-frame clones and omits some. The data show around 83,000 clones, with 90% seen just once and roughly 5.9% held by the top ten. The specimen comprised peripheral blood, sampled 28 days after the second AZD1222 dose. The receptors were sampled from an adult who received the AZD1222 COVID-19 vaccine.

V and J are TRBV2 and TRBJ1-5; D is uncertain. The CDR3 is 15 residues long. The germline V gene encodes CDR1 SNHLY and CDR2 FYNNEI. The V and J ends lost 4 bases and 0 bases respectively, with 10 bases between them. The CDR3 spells CASSVDQNSNQPQHF. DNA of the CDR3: TGTGCCAGCAGTGTAGACCAGAATAGCAATCAGCCCCAGCATTTT.

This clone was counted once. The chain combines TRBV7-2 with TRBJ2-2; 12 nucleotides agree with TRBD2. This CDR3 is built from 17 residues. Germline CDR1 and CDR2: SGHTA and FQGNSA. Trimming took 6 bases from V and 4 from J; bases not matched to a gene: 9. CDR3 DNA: TGTGCCAGCAGAAAAGCGGGGGGACTAGCGGGCACCGGGGAGCTGTTTTTT. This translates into CASRKAGGLAGTGELFF.

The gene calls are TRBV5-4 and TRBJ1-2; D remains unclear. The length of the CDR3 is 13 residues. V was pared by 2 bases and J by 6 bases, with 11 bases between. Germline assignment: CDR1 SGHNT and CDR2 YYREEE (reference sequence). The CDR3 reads CASSFLVKDGYTF. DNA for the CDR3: TGTGCCAGCAGCTTCTTGGTTAAGGATGGCTACACCTTC.

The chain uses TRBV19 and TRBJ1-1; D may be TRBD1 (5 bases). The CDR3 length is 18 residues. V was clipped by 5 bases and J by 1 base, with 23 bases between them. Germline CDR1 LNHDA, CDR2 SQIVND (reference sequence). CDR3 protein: CASSQTSRDGPSNTEAFF. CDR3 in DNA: TGTGCCAGTAGTCAGACGAGCCGGGACGGTCCTTCGAACACTGAAGCTTTCTTT.

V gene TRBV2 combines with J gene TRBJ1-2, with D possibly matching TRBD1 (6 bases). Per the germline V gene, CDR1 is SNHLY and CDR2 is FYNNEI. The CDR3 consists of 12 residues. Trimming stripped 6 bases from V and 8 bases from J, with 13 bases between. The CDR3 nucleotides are TGTGCCAGCAGCCGGACAGCGGGGGGCTACACCTTC. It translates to CASSRTAGGYTF.

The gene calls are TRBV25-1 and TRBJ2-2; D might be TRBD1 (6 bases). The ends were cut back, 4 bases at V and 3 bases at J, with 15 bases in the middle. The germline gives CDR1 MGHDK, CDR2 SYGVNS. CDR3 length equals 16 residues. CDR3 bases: TGTGCCAGCAGTGCGTCAGGGGCATACTACACCGGGGAGCTGTTTTTT. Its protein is CASSASGAYYTGELFF.

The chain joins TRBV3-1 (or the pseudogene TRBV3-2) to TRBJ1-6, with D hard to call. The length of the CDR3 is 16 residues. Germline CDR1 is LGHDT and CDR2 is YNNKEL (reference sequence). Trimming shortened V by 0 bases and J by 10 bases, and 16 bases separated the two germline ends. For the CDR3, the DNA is TGTGCCAGCAGCCAAGAGCAGGAGGCCCCTAGGTCACCCCTCCACTTT. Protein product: CASSQEQEAPRSPLHF.

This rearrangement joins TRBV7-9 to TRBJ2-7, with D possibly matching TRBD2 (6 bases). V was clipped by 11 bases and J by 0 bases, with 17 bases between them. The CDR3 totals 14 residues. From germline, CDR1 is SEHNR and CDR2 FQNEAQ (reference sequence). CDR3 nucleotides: TGTGCCTCCTCTCTTGGGGGGATCTCCTACGAGCAGTACTTC. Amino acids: CASSLGGISYEQYF.

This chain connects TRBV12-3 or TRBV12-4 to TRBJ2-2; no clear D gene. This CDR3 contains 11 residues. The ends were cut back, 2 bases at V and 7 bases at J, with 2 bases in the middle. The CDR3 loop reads CASSLLGELFF. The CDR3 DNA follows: TGTGCCAGCAGTTTACTCGGGGAGCTGTTTTTT.

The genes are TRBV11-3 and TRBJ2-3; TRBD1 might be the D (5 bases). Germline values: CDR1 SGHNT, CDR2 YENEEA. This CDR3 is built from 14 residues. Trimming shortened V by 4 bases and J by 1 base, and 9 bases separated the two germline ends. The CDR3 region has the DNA TGTGCCAGCAGCTCCAGGGTAGGCACAGATACGCAGTATTTT. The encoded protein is CASSSRVGTDTQYF. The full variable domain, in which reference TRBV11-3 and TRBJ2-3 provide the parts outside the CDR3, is EAGVVQSPRYKIIEKKQPVAFWCNPISGHNTLYWYLQNLGQGPELLIRYENEEAVDDSQLPKDRFSAERLKGVDSTLKIQPAELGDSAVYLCASSSRVGTDTQYFGPGTRLTVL.

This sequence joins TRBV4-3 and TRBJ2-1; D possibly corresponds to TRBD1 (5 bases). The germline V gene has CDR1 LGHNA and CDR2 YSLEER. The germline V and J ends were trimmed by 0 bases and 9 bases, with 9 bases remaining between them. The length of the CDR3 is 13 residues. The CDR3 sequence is CASSQDLRGEQFF. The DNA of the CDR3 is TGCGCCAGCAGCCAAGATCTAAGGGGTGAGCAGTTCTTC.

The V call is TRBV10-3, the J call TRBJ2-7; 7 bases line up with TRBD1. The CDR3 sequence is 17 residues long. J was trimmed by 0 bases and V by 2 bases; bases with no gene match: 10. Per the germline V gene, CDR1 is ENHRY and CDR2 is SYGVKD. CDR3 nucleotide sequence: TGTGCCATCAGTGAGCCAACGAAGGGGGCGAACTCCTACGAGCAGTACTTC. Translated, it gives CAISEPTKGANSYEQYF.

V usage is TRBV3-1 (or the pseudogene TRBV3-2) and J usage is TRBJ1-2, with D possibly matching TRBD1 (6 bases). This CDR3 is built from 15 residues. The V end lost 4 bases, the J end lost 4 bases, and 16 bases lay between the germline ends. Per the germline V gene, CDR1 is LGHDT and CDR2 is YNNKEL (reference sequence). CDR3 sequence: CASSPTWGAGYGYTF. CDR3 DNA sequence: TGTGCCAGCAGCCCCACGTGGGGGGCAGGCTATGGCTACACCTTC.

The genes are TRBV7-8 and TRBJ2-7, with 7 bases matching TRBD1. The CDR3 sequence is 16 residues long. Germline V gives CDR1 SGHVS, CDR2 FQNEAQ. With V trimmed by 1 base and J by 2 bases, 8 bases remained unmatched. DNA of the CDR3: TGTGCCAGCAGCTTAGAAGGACAGGTACGAACCTACGAGCAGTACTTC. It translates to CASSLEGQVRTYEQYF.

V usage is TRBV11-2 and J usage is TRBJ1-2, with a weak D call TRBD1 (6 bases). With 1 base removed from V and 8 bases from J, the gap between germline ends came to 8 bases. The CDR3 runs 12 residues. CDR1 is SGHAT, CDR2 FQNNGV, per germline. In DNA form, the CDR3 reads TGTGCCAGCAGCTTAGGGACAGCCGGCTACACCTTC. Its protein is CASSLGTAGYTF. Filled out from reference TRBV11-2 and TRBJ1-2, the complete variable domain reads EAGVAQSPRYKIIEKRQSVAFWCNPISGHATLYWYQQILGQGPKLLIQFQNNGVVDDSQLPKDRFSAERLKGVDSTLKIQPAKLEDSAVYLCASSLGTAGYTFGSGTRLTVV.